A single TCR beta chain is shown here with its context. The entry originates in a study of blood T cell repertoires in COVID-19. At the level of the study: Both acute and convalescent COVID-19 samples were obtained from the United States, Italy and Spain. PBMCs, B-cell-depleted T cells, or T cells were the source of the cDNA or gDNA that made up the material.

Patients in Seattle were enrolled during active infection, then followed longitudinally. Methods used by the authors: Estimates of nucleated cell counts were drawn from the amplification of reference gene primers. The repertoire was sequenced with immunoSEQ multiplex PCR; TCRdb's copy has only in-frame clones and lacks some. For V, J and clone size, that table is used; D and trimming come from the DNA. The sample consists of some 270,000 clones, roughly 84% of them appearing once. V lost 6 bases and J 4 bases, leaving 25 bases between the germline ends. The CDR3 spans 17 residues. CDR1 and CDR2 from the germline V gene are MNHEY and SVGEGT.

Source material: peripheral blood. The receptor was isolated from a human donor with COVID-19, enrolled during active disease. The donor label of this sample is uncertain. This chain links TRBV6-2 or TRBV6-3 with TRBJ2-7; D may be TRBD2 (6 bases). As DNA, the CDR3 is TGTGCCAGCAGCCGCAGAGGGACTGGAGGAAAGGGGTACGAGCAGTACTTC. This sequence encodes CASSRRGTGGKGYEQYF.